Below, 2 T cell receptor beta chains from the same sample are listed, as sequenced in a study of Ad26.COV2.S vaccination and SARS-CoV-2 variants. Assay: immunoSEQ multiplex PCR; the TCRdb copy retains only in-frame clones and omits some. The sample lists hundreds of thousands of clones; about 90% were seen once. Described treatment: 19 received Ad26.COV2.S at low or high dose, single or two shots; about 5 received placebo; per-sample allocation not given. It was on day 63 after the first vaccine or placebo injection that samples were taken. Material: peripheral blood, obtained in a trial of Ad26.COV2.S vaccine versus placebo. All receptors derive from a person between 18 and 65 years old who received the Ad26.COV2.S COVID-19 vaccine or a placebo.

The CDR3 protein is CASSKRDISYEQYF. CDR3 DNA: TGTGCCAGCAGCAAGCGGGACATATCCTACGAGCAGTACTTC. This chain joins TRBV21-1 and TRBJ2-7. TRBV21-1 is a pseudogene locus. This CDR3 has 14 residues.

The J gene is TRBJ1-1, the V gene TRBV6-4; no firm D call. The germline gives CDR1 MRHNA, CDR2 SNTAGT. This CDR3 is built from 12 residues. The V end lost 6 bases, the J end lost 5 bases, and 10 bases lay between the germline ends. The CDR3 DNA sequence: TGTGCCAGCAGCGAAATGGGTACTGAAGCTTTCTTT. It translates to CASSEMGTEAFF.